This T cell receptor (beta chain) originates from a study of blood T cell repertoires in COVID-19. Across the study: Donors in the United States, Italy and Spain gave samples during acute or convalescent COVID-19. T cells, B-cell-depleted T cells, or PBMCs supplied cDNA or gDNA.

Per the authors' pipeline: Reference gene primer amplification gave estimated nucleated cell counts. This table comes from immunoSEQ multiplex PCR, and its TCRdb copy is limited to in-frame clones, with some not included. That table gives V, J and clone size, and the DNA gave D and trimming. The sample shows tens of thousands of clones, approximately 83% of them seen only once. CDR3 length: 19 amino acids. Germline V gives CDR1 SGHNT, CDR2 YYREEE (reference sequence). The V gene lost 0 bases and the J gene lost 8 bases, with 29 bases spanning the gap. This TCR was sampled from a woman aged 55-70 years with acute or convalescent COVID-19. V gene TRBV5-4 combines with J gene TRBJ1-2; weak D call: TRBD1 (5 bases). The sequencing sample was made of peripheral blood. CDR3 in DNA: TGTGCCAGCAGCTTGGGCGGAGGGCAGGGAGGGCCTTCCCAGGGCGGCTACACCTTC. Translating gives CASSLGGGQGGPSQGGYTF.